The text below deals with one T cell receptor (beta chain). V was pared by 4 bases and J by 6 bases, with 18 bases between. The CDR3 runs to 15 residues. The germline V gene encodes CDR1 ENHRY and CDR2 SYGVKD. Use of 60 Vbeta and 13 Jbeta primers characterized the PCR. Clones were sequenced by immunoSEQ multiplex PCR, and TCRdb holds only the in-frame ones, with some missing. The data contain approximately 140,000 clones, over 65% of them singletons. This entry belongs to a study of cytomegalovirus exposure and HLA in healthy donors. This sequence originates from a male donor in good health and CMV-seronegative. Sequencing was carried out using PBMCs. This sequence joins TRBV10-3 and TRBJ1-2; weak D call: TRBD1 (6 bases). The CDR3 sequence is CAISAPTTGPDGYTF. The CDR3 DNA reads as TGTGCCATCAGTGCACCGACGACAGGTCCGGATGGCTACACCTTC.